This is a list of T cell receptor beta chains from one sample in a study of CD8 T cells in ankylosing spondylitis. TCRdb passed the 5' RACE reads through MiXCR, listing each CDR3 protein once. The table includes some 800,000 distinct CDR3 sequences, 12% detected once. The source material was blood, either unsorted or a sorted T cell fraction (not recorded which). All receptors derive from a male donor with ankylosing spondylitis. The CDR3 runs from the conserved cysteine through the conserved F or W. Fields, in order: J gene, V gene, clone size, D gene, CDR3 DNA, CDR3 protein. A D gene is named only where the DNA matches it firmly. Not all rows give a size; the values are once, few, many and, for expanded clones, a class.

j_call: TRBJ2-7
v_call: TRBV5-1
clone_size: many
d_call: -
cdr3_nt: TGCGCCAGCAGCAGAGGGTCCTCCCCTCAGTACTTC
cdr3_aa: CASSRGSSPQYF

j_call: TRBJ2-6
v_call: TRBV28
clone_size: -
d_call: -
cdr3_nt: TGTGCCAGCTCATCCTTGACTTTCTCTGGGGCCAACGTCCTGACTTTC
cdr3_aa: CASSSLTFSGANVLTF

j_call: TRBJ1-4
v_call: TRBV9
clone_size: -
d_call: -
cdr3_nt: TGTGCCAGCAGCCCCGGGACCTGGGAGGAAAAACTGTTTTTT
cdr3_aa: CASSPGTWEEKLFF

j_call: TRBJ1-5
v_call: TRBV12-3/TRBV12-4
clone_size: many
d_call: -
cdr3_nt: TGTGCCAGCAGTTTAATCTGGGGACAGCCCCAGCATTTT
cdr3_aa: CASSLIWGQPQHF

j_call: TRBJ2-7
v_call: TRBV12-3/TRBV12-4
clone_size: few
d_call: -
cdr3_nt: TGTGCCAGCAGTTTGGACTCCCATTCCTACGAGCAGTACTTC
cdr3_aa: CASSLDSHSYEQYF

j_call: TRBJ2-5
v_call: TRBV20-1
clone_size: few
d_call: -
cdr3_nt: TGCAGTGCTAGAGATAGGTTGGCACAGTCGGAGACCCAGTACTTC
cdr3_aa: CSARDRLAQSETQYF

j_call: TRBJ2-7
v_call: TRBV20-1
clone_size: many
d_call: TRBD1
cdr3_nt: TGCAGTGCTGAGGACAGGGGAAGGTCCTACGAGCAGTACTTC
cdr3_aa: CSAEDRGRSYEQYF

j_call: TRBJ1-1
v_call: TRBV6-5
clone_size: -
d_call: -
cdr3_nt: TGTGCCAGCAGTTACTCAAGGGTGATGAACACTGAAGCTTTCTTT
cdr3_aa: CASSYSRVMNTEAFF

j_call: TRBJ1-1
v_call: TRBV10-3
clone_size: -
d_call: -
cdr3_nt: TGTGCCATCAGAGGACAGACCTTGAACACTGAAGCTTTCTTT
cdr3_aa: CAIRGQTLNTEAFF

j_call: TRBJ1-6
v_call: TRBV6-1
clone_size: few
d_call: TRBD1
cdr3_nt: TGTGCCAGCAGCCCGGACAGGGGTTCTTCACCCCTCCACTTT
cdr3_aa: CASSPDRGSSPLHF

j_call: TRBJ2-1
v_call: TRBV5-1
clone_size: -
d_call: TRBD2
cdr3_nt: TGCGCCAGCAGCTTCTTAGCGGGAGTGATCAATGAGCAGTTCTTC
cdr3_aa: CASSFLAGVINEQFF

j_call: TRBJ2-1
v_call: TRBV6-1
clone_size: -
d_call: TRBD2
cdr3_nt: TGTGCCAGCAGTGGACTACTAGCGGGGGCCTACAATGAGCAGTTCTTC
cdr3_aa: CASSGLLAGAYNEQFF